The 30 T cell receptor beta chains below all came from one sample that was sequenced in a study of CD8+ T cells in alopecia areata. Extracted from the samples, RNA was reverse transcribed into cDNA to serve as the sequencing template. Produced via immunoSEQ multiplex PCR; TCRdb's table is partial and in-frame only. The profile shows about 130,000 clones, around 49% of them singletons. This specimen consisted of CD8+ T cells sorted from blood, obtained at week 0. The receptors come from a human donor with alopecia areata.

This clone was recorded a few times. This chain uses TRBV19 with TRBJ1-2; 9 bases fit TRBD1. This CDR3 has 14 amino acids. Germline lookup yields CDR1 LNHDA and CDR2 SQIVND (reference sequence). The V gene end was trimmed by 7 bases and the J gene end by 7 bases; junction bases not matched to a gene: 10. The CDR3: CASNDCGQGCGYTF. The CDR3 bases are TGTGCCAGTAACGATTGCGGACAGGGGTGTGGCTACACCTTC.

CDR3 nucleotide sequence: TGTGCCAGCAGCTTATTGAGCGGGGGTGGTAATGAGCAGTTCTTC. As protein: CASSLLSGGGNEQFF. The chain links TRBV7-3 to TRBJ2-1; 8 nucleotides agree with TRBD2. The V gene end was trimmed by 2 bases and the J gene end by 7 bases; junction bases not matched to a gene: 7. Germline V CDR1 and CDR2: SGHTA, FQGTGA. CDR3 length: 15 residues.

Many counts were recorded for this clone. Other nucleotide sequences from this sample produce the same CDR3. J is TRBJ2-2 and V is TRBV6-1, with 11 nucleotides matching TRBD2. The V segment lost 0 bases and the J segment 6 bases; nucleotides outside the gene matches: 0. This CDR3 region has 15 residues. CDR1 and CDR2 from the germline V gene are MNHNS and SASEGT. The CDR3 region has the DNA TGTGCCAGCAGTGAAGCTAGCGGGGGGGCCGGGGAGCTGTTTTTT. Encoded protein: CASSEASGGAGELFF.

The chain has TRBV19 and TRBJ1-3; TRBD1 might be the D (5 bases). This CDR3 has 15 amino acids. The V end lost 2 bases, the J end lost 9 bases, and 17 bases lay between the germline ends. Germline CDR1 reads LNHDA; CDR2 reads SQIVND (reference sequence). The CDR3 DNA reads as TGTGCCAGTAGTATAACCGGGCAGGGACCGGGCACCATATATTTT. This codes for CASSITGQGPGTIYF.

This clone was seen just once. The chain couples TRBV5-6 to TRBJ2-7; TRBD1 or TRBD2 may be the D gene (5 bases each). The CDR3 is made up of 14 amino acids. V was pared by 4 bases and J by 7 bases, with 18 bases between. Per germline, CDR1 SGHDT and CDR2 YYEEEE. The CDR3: CASSTEWGRGEQYF. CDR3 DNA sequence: TGTGCCAGCAGCACTGAATGGGGCCGGGGAGAGCAGTACTTC.

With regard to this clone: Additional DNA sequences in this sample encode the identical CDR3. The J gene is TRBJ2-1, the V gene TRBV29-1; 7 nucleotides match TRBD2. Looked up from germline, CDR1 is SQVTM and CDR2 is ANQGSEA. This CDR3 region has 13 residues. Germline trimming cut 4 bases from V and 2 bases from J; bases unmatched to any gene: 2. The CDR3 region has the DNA TGCAGCGTTGGCGGGGGTACCTACAATGAGCAGTTCTTC. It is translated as CSVGGGTYNEQFF.

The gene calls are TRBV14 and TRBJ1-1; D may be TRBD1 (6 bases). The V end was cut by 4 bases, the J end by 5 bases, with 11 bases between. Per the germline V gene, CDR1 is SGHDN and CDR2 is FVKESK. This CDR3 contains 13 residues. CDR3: CASSLTGWTEAFF. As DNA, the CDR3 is TGTGCCAGCAGCCTCACAGGGTGGACTGAAGCTTTCTTT.

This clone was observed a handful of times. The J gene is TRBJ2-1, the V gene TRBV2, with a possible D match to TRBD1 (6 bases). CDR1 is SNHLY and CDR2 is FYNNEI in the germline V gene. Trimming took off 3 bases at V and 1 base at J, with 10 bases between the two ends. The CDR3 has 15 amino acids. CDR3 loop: CASSEGAGSYNEQFF. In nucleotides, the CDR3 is TGTGCCAGCAGTGAGGGGGCAGGGTCCTACAATGAGCAGTTCTTC.

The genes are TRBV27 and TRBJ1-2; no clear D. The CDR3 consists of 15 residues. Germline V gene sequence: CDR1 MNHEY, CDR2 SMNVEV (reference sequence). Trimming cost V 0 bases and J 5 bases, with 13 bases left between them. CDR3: CASSLSPGGYYGYTF. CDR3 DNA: TGTGCCAGCAGTTTATCCCCAGGTGGCTATTATGGCTACACCTTC.

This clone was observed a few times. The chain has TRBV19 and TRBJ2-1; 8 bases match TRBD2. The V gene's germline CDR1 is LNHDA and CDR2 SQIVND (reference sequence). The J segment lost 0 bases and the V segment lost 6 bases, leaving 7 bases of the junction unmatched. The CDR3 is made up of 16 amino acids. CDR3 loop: CASSLIAGSSYNEQFF. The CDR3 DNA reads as TGTGCCAGTAGCTTAATAGCGGGAAGCTCCTACAATGAGCAGTTCTTC.

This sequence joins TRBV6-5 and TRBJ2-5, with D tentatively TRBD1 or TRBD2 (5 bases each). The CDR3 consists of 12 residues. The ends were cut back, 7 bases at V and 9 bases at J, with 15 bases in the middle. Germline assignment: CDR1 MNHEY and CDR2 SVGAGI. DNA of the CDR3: TGTGCCAGCATGGGGCAGGCCGGGGCCCAGTACTTC. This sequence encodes CASMGQAGAQYF.

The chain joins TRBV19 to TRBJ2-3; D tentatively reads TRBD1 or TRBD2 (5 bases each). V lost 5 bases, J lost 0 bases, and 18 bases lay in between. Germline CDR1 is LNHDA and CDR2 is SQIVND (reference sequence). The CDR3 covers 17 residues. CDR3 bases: TGTGCCAGTAGTCCCTTGCCCGGGACGGTTAGCACAGATACGCAGTATTTT. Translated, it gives CASSPLPGTVSTDTQYF.

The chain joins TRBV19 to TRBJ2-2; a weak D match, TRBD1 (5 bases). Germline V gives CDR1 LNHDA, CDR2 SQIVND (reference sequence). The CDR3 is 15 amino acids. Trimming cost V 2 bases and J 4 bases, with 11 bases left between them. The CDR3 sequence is CASSIQGPFTGELFF. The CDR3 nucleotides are TGTGCCAGTAGTATACAGGGTCCGTTCACCGGGGAGCTGTTTTTT.

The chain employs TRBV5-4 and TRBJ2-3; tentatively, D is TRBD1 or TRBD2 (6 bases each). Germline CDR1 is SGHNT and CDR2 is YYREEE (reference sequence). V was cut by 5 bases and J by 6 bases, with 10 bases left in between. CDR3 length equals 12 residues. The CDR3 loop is CASREGGDTQYF. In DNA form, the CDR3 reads TGTGCCAGCAGGGAGGGGGGCGATACGCAGTATTTT.

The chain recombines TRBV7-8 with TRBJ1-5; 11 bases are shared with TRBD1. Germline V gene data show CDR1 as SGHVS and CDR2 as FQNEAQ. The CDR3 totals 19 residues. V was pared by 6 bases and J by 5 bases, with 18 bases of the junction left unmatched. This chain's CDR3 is CASSAGPTGTGGTDQPQHF. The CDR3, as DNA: TGTGCCAGCAGTGCCGGGCCTACAGGGACAGGGGGTACGGATCAGCCCCAGCATTTT.

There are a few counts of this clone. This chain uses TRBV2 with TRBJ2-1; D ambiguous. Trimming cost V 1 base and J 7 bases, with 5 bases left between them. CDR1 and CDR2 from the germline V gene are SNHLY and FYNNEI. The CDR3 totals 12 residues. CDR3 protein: CASSEVANEQFF. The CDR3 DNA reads TGTGCCAGCAGTGAAGTTGCGAATGAGCAGTTCTTC.

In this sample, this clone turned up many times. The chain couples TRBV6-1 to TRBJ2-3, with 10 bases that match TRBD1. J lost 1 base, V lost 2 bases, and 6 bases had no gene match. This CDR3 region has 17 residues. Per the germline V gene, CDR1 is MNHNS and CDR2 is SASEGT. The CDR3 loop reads CASSEFAGTGGTDTQYF. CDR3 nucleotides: TGTGCCAGCAGTGAATTCGCCGGGACAGGGGGCACAGATACGCAGTATTTT.

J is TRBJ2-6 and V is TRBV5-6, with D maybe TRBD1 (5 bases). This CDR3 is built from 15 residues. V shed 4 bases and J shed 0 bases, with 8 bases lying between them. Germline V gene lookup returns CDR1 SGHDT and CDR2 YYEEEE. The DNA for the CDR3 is TGTGCCAGCAGCGAAGGGGCCTCTGGGGCCAACGTCCTGACTTTC. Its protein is CASSEGASGANVLTF.

The CDR3 bases are TGTGCCAGCAGCGAGGGACAGGGGACCTACAATGAGCAGTTCTTC. Translated: CASSEGQGTYNEQFF. The rearrangement uses TRBV2 and TRBJ2-1; 10 positions match TRBD1. Germline V gene data show CDR1 as SNHLY and CDR2 as FYNNEI. The CDR3 extends over 15 amino acids. With V trimmed by 6 bases and J by 2 bases, 4 bases remained unmatched.

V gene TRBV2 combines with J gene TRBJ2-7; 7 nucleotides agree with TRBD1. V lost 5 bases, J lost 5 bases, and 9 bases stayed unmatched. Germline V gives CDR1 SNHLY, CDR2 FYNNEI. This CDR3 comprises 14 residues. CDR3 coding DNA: TGTGCCAGCAGTCAGCCGACAGGGCTTCACGAGCAGTACTTC. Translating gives CASSQPTGLHEQYF.

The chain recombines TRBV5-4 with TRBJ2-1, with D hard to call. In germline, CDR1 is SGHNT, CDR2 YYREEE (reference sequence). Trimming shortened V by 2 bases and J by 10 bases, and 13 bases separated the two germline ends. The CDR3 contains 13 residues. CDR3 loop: CASSLGTPREQFF. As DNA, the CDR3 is TGTGCCAGCAGCTTAGGAACCCCCCGAGAGCAGTTCTTC.

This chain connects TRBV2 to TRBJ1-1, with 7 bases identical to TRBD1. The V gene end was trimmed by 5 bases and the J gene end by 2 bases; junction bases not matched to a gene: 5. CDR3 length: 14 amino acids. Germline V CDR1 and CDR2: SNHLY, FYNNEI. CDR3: CASSSDRSNTEAFF. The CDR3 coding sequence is TGTGCCAGCAGTTCGGACAGGAGCAACACTGAAGCTTTCTTT.

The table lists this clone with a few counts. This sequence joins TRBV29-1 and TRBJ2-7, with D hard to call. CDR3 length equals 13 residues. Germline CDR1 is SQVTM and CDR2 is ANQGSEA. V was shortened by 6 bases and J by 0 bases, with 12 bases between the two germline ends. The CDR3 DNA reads TGCAGCGTGGGGAAGCCAGCCTCCTACGAGCAGTACTTC. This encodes CSVGKPASYEQYF.

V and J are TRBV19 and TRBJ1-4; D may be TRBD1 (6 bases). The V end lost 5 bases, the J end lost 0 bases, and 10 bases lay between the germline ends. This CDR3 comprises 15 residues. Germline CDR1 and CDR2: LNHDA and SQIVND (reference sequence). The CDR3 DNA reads TGTGCCAGTAGTCGGACAGACGCAACTAATGAAAAACTGTTTTTT. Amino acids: CASSRTDATNEKLFF.

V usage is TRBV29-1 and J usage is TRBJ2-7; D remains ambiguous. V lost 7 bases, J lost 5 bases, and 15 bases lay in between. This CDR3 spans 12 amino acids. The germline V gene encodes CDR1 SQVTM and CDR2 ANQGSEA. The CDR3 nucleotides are TGCAGCGGCGGTTTGGGAACGGACGAGCAGTACTTC. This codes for CSGGLGTDEQYF.

The CDR3 sequence is CASSYGQGYNEQFF. The CDR3 bases are TGTGCCAGCAGTTACGGGCAGGGGTACAATGAGCAGTTCTTC. This chain links TRBV6-5 with TRBJ2-1; possibly TRBD1 for D (6 bases). The CDR3 totals 14 residues. CDR1 and CDR2 from the germline V gene are MNHEY and SVGAGI. Trimming pared 2 bases from V and 4 bases from J, leaving 9 bases between.

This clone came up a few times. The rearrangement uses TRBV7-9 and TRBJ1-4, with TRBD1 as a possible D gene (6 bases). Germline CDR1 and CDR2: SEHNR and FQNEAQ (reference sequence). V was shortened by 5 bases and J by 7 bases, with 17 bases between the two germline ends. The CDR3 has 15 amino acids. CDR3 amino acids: CASSTAAGESEKLFF. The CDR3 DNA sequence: TGTGCCAGCAGCACAGCCGCAGGGGAATCTGAAAAACTGTTTTTT.

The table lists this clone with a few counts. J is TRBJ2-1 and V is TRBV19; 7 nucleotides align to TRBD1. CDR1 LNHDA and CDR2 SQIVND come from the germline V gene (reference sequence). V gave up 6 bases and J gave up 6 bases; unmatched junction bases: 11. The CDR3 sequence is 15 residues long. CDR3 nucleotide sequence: TGTGCCAGTAGGCCTGACAGGGAGTGGGGCAATGAGCAGTTCTTC. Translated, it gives CASRPDREWGNEQFF. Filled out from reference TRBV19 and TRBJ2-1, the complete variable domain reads DGGITQSPKYLFRKEGQNVTLSCEQNLNHDAMYWYRQDPGQGLRLIYYSQIVNDFQKGDIAEGYSVSREKKESFPLTVTSAQKNPTAFYLCASRPDREWGNEQFFGPGTRLTVL.

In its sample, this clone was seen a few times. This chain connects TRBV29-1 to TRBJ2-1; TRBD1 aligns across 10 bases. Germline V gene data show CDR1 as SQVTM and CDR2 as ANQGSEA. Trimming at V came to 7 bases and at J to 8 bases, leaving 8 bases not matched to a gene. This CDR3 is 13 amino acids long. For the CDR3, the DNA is TGCAGCGCAGAGACAGGGGGCGGGGATGAGCAGTTCTTC. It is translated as CSAETGGGDEQFF.

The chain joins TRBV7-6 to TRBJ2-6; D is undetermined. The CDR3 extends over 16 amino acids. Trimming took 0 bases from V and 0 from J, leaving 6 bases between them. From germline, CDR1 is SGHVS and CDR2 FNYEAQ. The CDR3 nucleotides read TGTGCCAGCAGCTTAGCGAGGCTCTCTGGGGCCAACGTCCTGACTTTC. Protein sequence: CASSLARLSGANVLTF.